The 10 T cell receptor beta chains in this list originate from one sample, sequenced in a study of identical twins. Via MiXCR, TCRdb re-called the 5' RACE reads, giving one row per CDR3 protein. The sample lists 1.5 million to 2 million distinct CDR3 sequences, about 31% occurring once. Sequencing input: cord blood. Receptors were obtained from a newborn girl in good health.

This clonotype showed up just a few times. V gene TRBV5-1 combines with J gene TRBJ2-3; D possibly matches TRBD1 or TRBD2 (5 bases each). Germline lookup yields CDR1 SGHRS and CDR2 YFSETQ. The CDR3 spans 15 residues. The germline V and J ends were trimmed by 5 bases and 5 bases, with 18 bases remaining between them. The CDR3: CASSSWGSTRDTQYF. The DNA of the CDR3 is TGCGCCAGCAGTAGCTGGGGGTCGACCCGAGATACGCAGTATTTT.

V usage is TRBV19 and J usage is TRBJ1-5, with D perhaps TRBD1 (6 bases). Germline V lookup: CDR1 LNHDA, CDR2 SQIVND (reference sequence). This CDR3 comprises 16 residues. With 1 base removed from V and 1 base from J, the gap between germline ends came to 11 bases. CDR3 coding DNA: TGTGCCAGTAGTATAGTTGGGGGGGCGAGCAATCAGCCCCAGCATTTT. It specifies CASSIVGGASNQPQHF. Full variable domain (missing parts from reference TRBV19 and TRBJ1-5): DGGITQSPKYLFRKEGQNVTLSCEQNLNHDAMYWYRQDPGQGLRLIYYSQIVNDFQKGDIAEGYSVSREKKESFPLTVTSAQKNPTAFYLCASSIVGGASNQPQHFGDGTRLSIL.

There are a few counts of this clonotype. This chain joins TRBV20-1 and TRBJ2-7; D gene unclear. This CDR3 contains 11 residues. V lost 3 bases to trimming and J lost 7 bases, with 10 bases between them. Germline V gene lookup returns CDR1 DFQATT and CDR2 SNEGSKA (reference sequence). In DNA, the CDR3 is TGCAGTGCTAGGCGATACAATGAGCAGTACTTC. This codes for CSARRYNEQYF.

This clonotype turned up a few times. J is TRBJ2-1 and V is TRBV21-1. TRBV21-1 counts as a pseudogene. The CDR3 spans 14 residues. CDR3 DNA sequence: TGTGCCAGCCAACGTCCTAGCTCCTACAATGAGCAGTTCTTC. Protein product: CASQRPSSYNEQFF.

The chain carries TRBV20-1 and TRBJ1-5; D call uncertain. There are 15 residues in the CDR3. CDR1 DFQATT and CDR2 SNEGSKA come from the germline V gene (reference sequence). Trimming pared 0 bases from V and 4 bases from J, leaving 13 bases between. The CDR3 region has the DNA TGCAGTGCTAGAGATACGGGAGGAAATAATCAGCCCCAGCATTTT. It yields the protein CSARDTGGNNQPQHF.

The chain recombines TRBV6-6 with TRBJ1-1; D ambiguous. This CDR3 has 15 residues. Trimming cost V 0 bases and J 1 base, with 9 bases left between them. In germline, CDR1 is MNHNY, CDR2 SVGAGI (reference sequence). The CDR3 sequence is CASSYSGFTNTEAFF. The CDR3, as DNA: TGTGCCAGCAGTTACTCTGGGTTTACGAACACTGAAGCTTTCTTT.

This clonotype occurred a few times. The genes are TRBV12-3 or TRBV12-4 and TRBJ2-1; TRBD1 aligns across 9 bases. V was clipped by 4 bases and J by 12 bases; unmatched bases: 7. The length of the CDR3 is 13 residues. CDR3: CASSSDRGVRQFF. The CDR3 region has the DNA TGTGCCAGCAGTTCCGACAGGGGGGTACGGCAGTTCTTC.

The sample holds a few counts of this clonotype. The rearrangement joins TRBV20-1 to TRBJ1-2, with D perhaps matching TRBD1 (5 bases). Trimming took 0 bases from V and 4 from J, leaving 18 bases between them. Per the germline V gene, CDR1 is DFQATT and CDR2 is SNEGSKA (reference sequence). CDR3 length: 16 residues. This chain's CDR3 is CSARDQKGPGLYGYTF. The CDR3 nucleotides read TGCAGTGCTAGAGATCAGAAAGGTCCGGGACTCTATGGCTACACCTTC.

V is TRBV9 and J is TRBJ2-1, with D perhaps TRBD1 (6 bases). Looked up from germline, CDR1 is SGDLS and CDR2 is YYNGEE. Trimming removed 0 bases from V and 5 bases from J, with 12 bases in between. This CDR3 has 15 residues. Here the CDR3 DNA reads TGTGCCAGCAGCGTAGCGGACAGCTTCCACAATGAGCAGTTCTTC. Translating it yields CASSVADSFHNEQFF.

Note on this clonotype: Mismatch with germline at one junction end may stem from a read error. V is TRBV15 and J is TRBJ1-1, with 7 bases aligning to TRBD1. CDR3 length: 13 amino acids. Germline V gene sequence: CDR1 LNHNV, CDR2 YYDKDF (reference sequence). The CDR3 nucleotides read TGTGCTACCAGCAGAGGGGGCGTGATAAGAGCTTTCTTT. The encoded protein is CATSRGGVIRAFF.